Listed below are T cell receptor beta chains from one sample, sequenced in a study of identical twins. Via MiXCR, TCRdb re-called the 5' RACE reads, giving one row per CDR3 protein. The table records 1.5 million or so distinct CDR3 sequences, about 32% of them present only once. Sequencing was done on a sample of cord blood. Receptor source: a newborn girl in good health. The CDR3 runs from the conserved cysteine through the conserved F or W.

>TRBJ1-2|TRBV10-3
CAISRTGAPPYGYTF
>TRBJ1-2|TRBV2
CASPPWGRTYGYTF
>TRBJ1-1|TRBV29-1
CSVVGGYTEAFF
>TRBJ2-2|TRBV27
CASSLSGTSGLWAGELFF
>TRBJ2-6|TRBV18
CASSPRTGSNVLTF
>TRBJ2-3|TRBV28
CASSSRRLAAHTDTQYF
>TRBJ2-7|TRBV4-1
CASSQEGGVFSAYEQYF
>TRBJ2-1|TRBV15
CATSRDYQGSSYNEQFF
>TRBJ2-1|TRBV5-1
CASSRQGTTYNEQFF
>TRBJ1-1|TRBV14
CASSQEAGREAFF
>TRBJ2-2|TRBV29-1
CSVRRPNTGELFF
>TRBJ1-5|TRBV21-1
CANPPPQGTYSNQPQHF
>TRBJ1-5|TRBV7-2
CASSLAGTLGGNQPQHF
>TRBJ2-3|TRBV19
CASSIGTGGTQYF
>TRBJ1-1|TRBV7-9
CASSSRGEAFF
>TRBJ1-5|TRBV29-1
CSVETGEGQPQHF
>NA|TRBV20-1
CSARWGPPSYNEQYF
>TRBJ2-7|TRBV20-1
CSARILTGLPYEQYF
>TRBJ2-3|TRBV5-1
CASSFGRAGDTQYF
>TRBJ2-7|TRBV21-1
CASSKQGSYEQYF
>TRBJ1-3|TRBV20-1
CSASRGSSGNTIYF
>TRBJ2-7|TRBV20-1
CSARDRQGGYEQYF
>TRBJ1-2|TRBV12-3/TRBV12-4
CASSFPMGEGYGYTF
>TRBJ1-2|TRBV4-2
CASSQGEYRAPKKGYTF
>TRBJ2-1|TRBV20-1
CSARVAGPYNEQFF
>TRBJ1-1|TRBV29-1
CSVAKGLGTEAFF
>TRBJ2-3|TRBV27
CASRVTGYTDTQYF
>TRBJ1-2|TRBV29-1
CSVEAPGRINYGYTF